The 30 T cell receptor beta chains listed next were all sequenced from one sample in a study of T-cell reconstitution after alpha-beta-depleted transplantation in children. Molecular barcoding with unique molecular identifiers was used for the TCRbeta library. TCRdb re-called the PCR reads through MiXCR, storing one row per CDR3 protein. The sample carries more than 200,000 distinct CDR3 sequences, over 20% recorded once. This sample comprised PBMCs, obtained before TCRalphabeta/CD19-depleted stem cell transplant. The receptors here all came from a girl aged 2-10 years with Fanconi anemia, due to receive a stem cell transplant.

This clonotype was seen at least ten times. CDR3 sequence: CASSPSGVFDSETQYF. The CDR3, as DNA: TGTGCCAGCAGCCCATCAGGGGTTTTCGATTCAGAGACCCAGTACTTC. V and J are TRBV27 and TRBJ2-5, with D perhaps matching TRBD1 (6 bases). The CDR3 extends over 16 amino acids. Germline V lookup: CDR1 MNHEY, CDR2 SMNVEV (reference sequence). The V end lost 6 bases, the J end lost 4 bases, and 21 bases lay between the germline ends.

This clonotype appeared many times. The chain employs TRBV29-1 and TRBJ2-7; TRBD2 is a possible D gene (6 bases). The CDR3 runs 12 residues. CDR1 and CDR2 (germline): SQVTM, ANQGSEA. V lost 4 bases and J 6 bases, leaving 13 bases between the germline ends. The CDR3 is CSVVGGSGEQYF. In nucleotides, the CDR3 is TGCAGCGTTGTGGGGGGATCAGGCGAGCAGTACTTC.

Many counts were recorded for this clonotype. This chain joins TRBV7-2 and TRBJ2-1; D is ambiguous. The germline V gene encodes CDR1 SGHTA and CDR2 FQGNSA. The CDR3 loop spans 13 amino acids. Trimming took off 5 bases at V and 3 bases at J, with 8 bases between the two ends. The CDR3 spells CASSPSLYNEQFF. CDR3 DNA sequence: TGTGCCAGCAGCCCTAGTCTCTACAATGAGCAGTTCTTC.

The chain recombines TRBV7-3 with TRBJ2-1; possible D gene TRBD2, 5 bases. CDR1 and CDR2 from the germline V gene are SGHTA and FQGTGA. This CDR3 is 15 amino acids long. Trimming cost V 5 bases and J 0 bases, with 11 bases left between them. CDR3 in amino acids: CASSLNRGSYNEQFF. DNA of the CDR3: TGTGCCAGCAGCCTCAACCGGGGCTCCTACAATGAGCAGTTCTTC.

This clonotype was seen repeatedly, ten times or more. The V call is TRBV7-2, the J call TRBJ2-7; TRBD2 matches 7 bases. J was trimmed by 6 bases and V by 2 bases; bases with no gene match: 7. From germline, CDR1 is SGHTA and CDR2 FQGNSA. The CDR3 totals 14 residues. CDR3 sequence reads: CASSLRGGVGEQYF. The DNA for the CDR3 is TGTGCCAGCAGCTTACGGGGAGGGGTGGGCGAGCAGTACTTC.

The rearrangement uses TRBV29-1 and TRBJ2-7, with 13 bases matching TRBD2. V was clipped by 4 bases and J by 2 bases; unmatched bases: 8. CDR3 length: 16 residues. Germline V gene data show CDR1 as SQVTM and CDR2 as ANQGSEA. The CDR3, as DNA: TGCAGCGTTGTAAGTAAACTAGCGGGAGGGCCCTACGAGCAGTACTTC. Amino acids: CSVVSKLAGGPYEQYF.

This clonotype was seen many times. The chain uses TRBV20-1 and TRBJ2-7, with D tentatively TRBD1 (5 bases). CDR3 size: 12 residues. Trimming cost V 6 bases and J 4 bases, with 13 bases left between them. In germline, CDR1 is DFQATT, CDR2 SNEGSKA (reference sequence). CDR3 sequence: CSAQQGVYEQYF. The DNA for the CDR3 is TGCAGTGCACAGCAAGGGGTATACGAGCAGTACTTC.

The chain recombines TRBV27 with TRBJ2-7, with 7 bases lining up with TRBD1. Germline V gene lookup returns CDR1 MNHEY and CDR2 SMNVEV (reference sequence). Trimming removed 5 bases from V and 2 bases from J; junction bases left unmatched: 3. This CDR3 region has 13 residues. CDR3 loop: CASSRDRTYEQYF. The CDR3 DNA is TGTGCCAGCAGTCGGGACAGAACCTACGAGCAGTACTTC.

This clonotype was seen ten or more times. The chain links TRBV20-1 to TRBJ2-7, with 8 positions matching TRBD2. Losses at the gene ends were 0 bases for V and 0 bases for J; bases not matched to a gene: 4. The CDR3 length is 15 residues. Germline values: CDR1 DFQATT, CDR2 SNEGSKA (reference sequence). CDR3 coding DNA: TGCAGTGCTAGAGATGGAGCGGGGGTCTCCTACGAGCAGTACTTC. This translates into CSARDGAGVSYEQYF.

This clonotype appeared many times. The chain recombines TRBV28 with TRBJ2-7, with 7 bases identical to TRBD2. Unmatched junction bases numbered 7, after V lost 3 bases and J lost 8 bases. From germline, CDR1 is MDHEN and CDR2 SYDVKM. The CDR3 covers 13 residues. The CDR3 protein is CASSFATSEKQYF. CDR3 in DNA: TGTGCCAGCAGTTTTGCTACTAGCGAGAAGCAGTACTTC. The full variable domain, its missing parts supplied by reference TRBV28 and TRBJ2-7, is DVKVTQSSRYLVKRTGEKVFLECVQDMDHENMFWYRQDPGLGLRLIYFSYDVKMKEKGDIPEGYSVSREKKERFSLILESASTNQTSMYLCASSFATSEKQYFGPGTRLTVT.

This chain connects TRBV20-1 to TRBJ2-3; possibly TRBD2 for D (5 bases). V was trimmed by 0 bases and J by 0 bases, leaving 13 bases between them. Germline CDR1 is DFQATT and CDR2 is SNEGSKA (reference sequence). There are 16 residues in the CDR3. CDR3 amino acids: CSAREGSSTSTDTQYF. CDR3 nucleotides: TGCAGTGCTAGAGAGGGGAGTAGCACTAGCACAGATACGCAGTATTTT.

In this sample, this clonotype turned up many times. V and J are TRBV29-1 and TRBJ1-2; no reliable D call. V lost 2 bases, J lost 7 bases, and 8 bases lay in between. The CDR3 runs 11 residues. Germline lookup yields CDR1 SQVTM and CDR2 ANQGSEA. The CDR3: CSVEYFGGYTF. In nucleotides, the CDR3 is TGCAGCGTTGAATACTTCGGTGGCTACACCTTC.

CDR3 bases: TGTGCCAGCAGCCCACCTGGGACTAGCGACAATGAGCAGTTCTTC. This encodes CASSPPGTSDNEQFF. The gene calls are TRBV7-9 and TRBJ2-1, with 10 bases identical to TRBD2. J lost 5 bases, V lost 5 bases, and 6 bases had no gene match. This CDR3 contains 15 residues. From germline, CDR1 is SEHNR and CDR2 FQNEAQ (reference sequence).

This clonotype occurred many times. The CDR3 here is CSAREPASGDYNEQFF. In DNA, the CDR3 is TGCAGTGCTAGAGAACCGGCTAGCGGGGACTACAATGAGCAGTTCTTC. The rearrangement uses TRBV20-1 and TRBJ2-1, with 9 positions matching TRBD2. The CDR3 has 16 amino acids. Trimming took 0 bases from V and 3 from J; bases not matched to a gene: 6. Per germline, CDR1 DFQATT and CDR2 SNEGSKA (reference sequence).

This clonotype has just a few counts. This rearrangement joins TRBV12-3 or TRBV12-4 to TRBJ2-7, with 7 nucleotides matching TRBD1. The CDR3 contains 13 residues. V lost 6 bases and J lost 4; bases outside the gene matches: 6. The CDR3 here is CASSPQGPYEQYF. DNA of the CDR3: TGTGCCAGCAGCCCACAGGGGCCTTACGAGCAGTACTTC.

This clonotype came up a few times. The chain has TRBV28 and TRBJ2-7; 15 bases map to TRBD2. The CDR3 runs 17 residues. The germline V gene has CDR1 MDHEN and CDR2 SYDVKM. The trim removed 5 bases at V and 3 bases at J, leaving 8 bases unmatched. CDR3 bases: TGTGCCAGCAGTGACGGACTAGCGGGAGGGCCGAGCTACGAGCAGTACTTC. Its protein is CASSDGLAGGPSYEQYF.

For this clonotype: The conserved phenylalanine or tryptophan normally closing the CDR3 is absent here, so this likely arose from a read error. The chain couples TRBV20-1 to TRBJ1-1, with D perhaps matching TRBD1 (5 bases). Looked up from germline, CDR1 is DFQATT and CDR2 is SNEGSKA (reference sequence). Trimming stripped 0 bases from V and 0 bases from J, with 14 bases between. This CDR3 has 16 residues. CDR3 coding DNA: TGCAGTGCTAGAGATCAACAGGAAAACATGAACACTGAAGCTTTCTCT. This gives the protein CSARDQQENMNTEAFS.

This clonotype was observed many times. This chain uses TRBV29-1 with TRBJ2-1; 14 bases agree with TRBD2. Germline assignment: CDR1 SQVTM and CDR2 ANQGSEA. The CDR3 runs to 19 residues. The V segment lost 5 bases and the J segment 3 bases; nucleotides outside the gene matches: 15. The CDR3 DNA reads TGCAGCGTTCCCCCGGGACTAGCGGGGGAGGTGGGCTACTACAATGAGCAGTTCTTC. Its protein product is CSVPPGLAGEVGYYNEQFF.

The V gene is TRBV28, the J gene TRBJ2-7; 12 positions match TRBD1. The germline gives CDR1 MDHEN, CDR2 SYDVKM. J was trimmed by 6 bases and V by 8 bases; bases with no gene match: 5. The CDR3 loop spans 13 amino acids. CDR3 DNA: TGTGCCAGCGCCGGGACAGGGGGCTCCGAGCAGTACTTC. It encodes CASAGTGGSEQYF.

The genes are TRBV7-2 and TRBJ1-2; TRBD1 agrees at 8 bases. The CDR3 totals 15 residues. The V gene's germline CDR1 is SGHTA and CDR2 FQGNSA. V shed 5 bases, J shed 0 bases, and the junction held 5 bases outside the gene matches. CDR3 in DNA: TGTGCCAGCAGCCCTCCGGGACAGGCTAACTATGGCTACACCTTC. This codes for CASSPPGQANYGYTF.

This clonotype was counted ten times or more. The chain links TRBV12-3 or TRBV12-4 to TRBJ2-3, with a possible D match to TRBD1 (5 bases). There are 14 residues in the CDR3. V lost 3 bases and J lost 4, with 11 bases in between. In DNA form, the CDR3 reads TGTGCCAGCAGTTTTCGGACACGGGCAGATACGCAGTATTTT. It yields the protein CASSFRTRADTQYF.

This clonotype was seen a few times. The rearrangement uses TRBV11-2 and TRBJ2-3, with D perhaps being TRBD1 or TRBD2 (6 bases each). CDR3 size: 18 residues. CDR1 SGHAT and CDR2 FQNNGV come from the germline V gene. Trimming removed 5 bases from V and 5 bases from J, with 26 bases in between. This CDR3 is CASSTTNNGWGAGDTQYF. The CDR3 nucleotides are TGTGCCAGCAGCACCACAAACAACGGGTGGGGGGCTGGAGATACGCAGTATTTT.

This clonotype was seen at least ten times. The J gene is TRBJ2-1, the V gene TRBV10-3; 7 nucleotides agree with TRBD2. CDR3 length equals 14 residues. In germline, CDR1 is ENHRY, CDR2 SYGVKD. Unmatched junction bases numbered 6, after V lost 8 bases and J lost 2 bases. Written as DNA, the CDR3 is TGTGCCATCCGACGCGGGAGCACCTACAATGAGCAGTTCTTC. It codes for CAIRRGSTYNEQFF.

This chain uses TRBV15 with TRBJ2-1; 14 nucleotides match TRBD2. The CDR3 spans 17 residues. Trimming removed 1 base from V and 8 bases from J; junction bases left unmatched: 7. Germline CDR1 is LNHNV and CDR2 is YYDKDF (reference sequence). Written as DNA, the CDR3 is TGTGCCACCAGCAGAGGTCTGGGACTAGCGGGAGCACATGAGCAGTTCTTC. This gives the protein CATSRGLGLAGAHEQFF.

This clonotype was picked up many times. The rearrangement joins TRBV29-1 to TRBJ2-7, with D possibly being TRBD1 or TRBD2 (5 bases each). Looked up from germline, CDR1 is SQVTM and CDR2 is ANQGSEA. The CDR3 extends over 12 amino acids. V was shortened by 3 bases and J by 6 bases, with 12 bases between the two germline ends. The CDR3: CSVEGRVGEQYF. The CDR3 DNA is TGCAGCGTTGAGGGGCGGGTTGGCGAGCAGTACTTC.

The gene calls are TRBV20-1 and TRBJ2-2; 9 bases fit TRBD1. The germline V gene has CDR1 DFQATT and CDR2 SNEGSKA (reference sequence). This CDR3 contains 16 residues. With 0 bases clipped from V and 4 bases from J, the junction kept 6 bases outside the gene matches. CDR3: CSARDFRQGVTGELFF. The DNA for the CDR3 is TGCAGTGCTAGAGATTTTCGACAGGGGGTCACCGGGGAGCTGTTTTTT.

The V and J genes are TRBV6-5 and TRBJ2-7, with D maybe TRBD2 (7 bases). In germline, CDR1 is MNHEY, CDR2 SVGAGI. V was pared by 1 base and J by 5 bases, with 15 bases between. The CDR3 is 15 residues long. The DNA of the CDR3 is TGTGCCAGCAGTTACTTTCACCGGGGGGCCCACGAGCAGTACTTC. Its protein is CASSYFHRGAHEQYF.

This clonotype has a count of ten or more. The chain uses TRBV20-1 and TRBJ2-5; no clear D. The CDR3 has 12 amino acids. The germline gives CDR1 DFQATT, CDR2 SNEGSKA (reference sequence). The germline V and J ends were trimmed by 0 bases and 2 bases, with 4 bases remaining between them. This CDR3 reads CSARDSQETQYF. CDR3 sequence (DNA): TGCAGTGCTAGAGACTCACAAGAGACCCAGTACTTC.

CDR3 sequence: CASSQSGGPVKGETQYF. The CDR3 DNA reads as TGCGCCAGCAGTCAATCGGGCGGCCCTGTGAAAGGGGAGACCCAGTACTTC. The chain links TRBV23-1 to TRBJ2-5, with no clear D. TRBV23-1 is identified as an open reading frame with a role that is uncertain. V was cut by 0 bases and J by 5 bases, with 19 bases left in between. The CDR3 sequence is 17 residues long.

This clonotype was seen at least ten times. The rearrangement joins TRBV7-6 to TRBJ2-3; 7 bases line up with TRBD2. CDR1 SGHVS and CDR2 FNYEAQ come from the germline V gene. This CDR3 region has 18 residues. The J segment lost 0 bases and the V segment lost 1 base, leaving 10 bases of the junction unmatched. The CDR3 DNA sequence: TGTGCCAGCAGCTTAGGTGTATCGGGAGGACCTAGCACAGATACGCAGTATTTT. Amino acids: CASSLGVSGGPSTDTQYF. The whole variable domain, remainder taken from reference TRBV7-6 and TRBJ2-3, is GAGVSQSPRYKVTKRGQDVALRCDPISGHVSLYWYRQALGQGPEFLTYFNYEAQQDKSGLPNDRFSAERPEGSISTLTIQRTEQRDSAMYRCASSLGVSGGPSTDTQYFGPGTRLTVL.